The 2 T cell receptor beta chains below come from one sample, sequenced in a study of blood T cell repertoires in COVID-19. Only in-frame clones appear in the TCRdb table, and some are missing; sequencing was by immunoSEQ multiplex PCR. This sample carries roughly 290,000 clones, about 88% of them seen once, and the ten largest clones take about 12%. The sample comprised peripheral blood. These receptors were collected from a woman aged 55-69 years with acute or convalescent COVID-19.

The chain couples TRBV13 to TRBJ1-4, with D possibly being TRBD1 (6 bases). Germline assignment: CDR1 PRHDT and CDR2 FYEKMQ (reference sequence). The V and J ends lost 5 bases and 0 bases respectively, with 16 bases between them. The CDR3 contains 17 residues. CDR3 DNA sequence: TGTGCCAGCAGCACAGGGCAGGGTTCGACAACTAATGAAAAACTGTTTTTT. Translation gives CASSTGQGSTTNEKLFF.

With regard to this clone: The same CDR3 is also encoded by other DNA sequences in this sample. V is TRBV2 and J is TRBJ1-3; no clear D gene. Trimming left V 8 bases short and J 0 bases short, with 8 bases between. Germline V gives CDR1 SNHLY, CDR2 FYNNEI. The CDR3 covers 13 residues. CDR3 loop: CASGASSGNTIYF. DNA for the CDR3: TGTGCCAGCGGAGCTAGCTCTGGAAACACCATATATTTT.